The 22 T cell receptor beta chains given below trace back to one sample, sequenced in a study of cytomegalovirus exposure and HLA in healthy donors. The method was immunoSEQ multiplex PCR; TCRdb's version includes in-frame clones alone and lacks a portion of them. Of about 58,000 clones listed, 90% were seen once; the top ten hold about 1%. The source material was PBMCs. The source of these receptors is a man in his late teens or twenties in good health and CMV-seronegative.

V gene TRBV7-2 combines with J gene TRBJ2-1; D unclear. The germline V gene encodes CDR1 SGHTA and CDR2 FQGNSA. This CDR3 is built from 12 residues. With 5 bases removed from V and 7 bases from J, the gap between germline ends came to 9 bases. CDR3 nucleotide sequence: TGTGCCAGCAGCCCGCCCCGGAATGAGCAGTTCTTC. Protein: CASSPPRNEQFF.

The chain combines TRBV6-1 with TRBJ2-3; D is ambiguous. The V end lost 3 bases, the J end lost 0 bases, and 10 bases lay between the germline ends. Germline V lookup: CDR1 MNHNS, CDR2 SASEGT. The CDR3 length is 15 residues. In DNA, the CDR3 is TGTGCCAGCAGTGATAAGGCGGAGAGCACAGATACGCAGTATTTT. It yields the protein CASSDKAESTDTQYF.

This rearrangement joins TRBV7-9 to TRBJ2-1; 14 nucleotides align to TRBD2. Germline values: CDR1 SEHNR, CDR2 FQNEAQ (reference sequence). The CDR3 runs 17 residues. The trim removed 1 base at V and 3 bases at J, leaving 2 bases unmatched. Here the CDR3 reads CASSLGGTSGGYNEQFF. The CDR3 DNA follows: TGTGCCAGCAGCTTAGGGGGGACTAGCGGGGGCTACAATGAGCAGTTCTTC.

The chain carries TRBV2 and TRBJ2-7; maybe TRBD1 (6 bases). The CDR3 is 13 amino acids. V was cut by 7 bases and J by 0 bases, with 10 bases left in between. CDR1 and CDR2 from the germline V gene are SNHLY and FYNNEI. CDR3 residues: CASIRGSSYEQYF. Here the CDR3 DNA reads TGTGCCAGCATCAGGGGTAGCTCCTACGAGCAGTACTTC.

Here the CDR3 reads CATGLGNYEQYF. The CDR3 DNA follows: TGTGCCACGGGACTAGGGAACTACGAGCAGTACTTC. V is TRBV7-2 and J is TRBJ2-7; 8 bases align to TRBD2. Germline V CDR1 and CDR2: SGHTA, FQGNSA. The CDR3 is 12 residues long. V was pared by 10 bases and J by 3 bases, with 5 bases of the junction left unmatched.

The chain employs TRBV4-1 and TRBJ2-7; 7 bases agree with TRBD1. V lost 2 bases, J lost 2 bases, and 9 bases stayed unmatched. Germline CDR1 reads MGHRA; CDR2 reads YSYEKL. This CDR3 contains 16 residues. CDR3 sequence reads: CASSQYSGTEAYEQYF. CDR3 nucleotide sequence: TGCGCCAGCAGCCAATATTCCGGGACAGAAGCCTACGAGCAGTACTTC.

The chain's CDR3 is CASSTRQGEETQYF. In DNA, the CDR3 is TGCGCCAGCAGCACACGACAGGGCGAAGAGACCCAGTACTTC. The rearrangement joins TRBV5-1 to TRBJ2-5; 7 bases match TRBD1. Per germline, CDR1 SGHRS and CDR2 YFSETQ. V lost 4 bases to trimming and J lost 3 bases; unmatched junction nucleotides: 6. The CDR3 is 14 residues long.

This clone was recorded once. DNA of the CDR3: TGTGCCAGCAGCCCATCGGGACTAGGGAGTAATGAGCAGTTCTTC. Protein: CASSPSGLGSNEQFF. V gene TRBV11-2 combines with J gene TRBJ2-1; 8 nucleotides line up with TRBD2. CDR3 size: 15 residues. Germline V CDR1 and CDR2: SGHAT, FQNNGV. With V trimmed by 5 bases and J by 7 bases, 10 bases remained unmatched.

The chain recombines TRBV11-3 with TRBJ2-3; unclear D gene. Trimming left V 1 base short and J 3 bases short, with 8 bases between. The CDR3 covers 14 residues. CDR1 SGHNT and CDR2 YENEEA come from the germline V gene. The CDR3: CASSLAERTDTQYF. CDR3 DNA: TGTGCCAGCAGCTTAGCGGAGAGGACAGATACGCAGTATTTT.

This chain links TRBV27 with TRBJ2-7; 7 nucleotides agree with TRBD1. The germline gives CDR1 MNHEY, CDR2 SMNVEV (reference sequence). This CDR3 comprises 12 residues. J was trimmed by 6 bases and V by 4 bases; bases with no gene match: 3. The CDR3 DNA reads TGTGCCAGCAGTTATACAGGGGCCGAGCAGTACTTC. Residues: CASSYTGAEQYF.

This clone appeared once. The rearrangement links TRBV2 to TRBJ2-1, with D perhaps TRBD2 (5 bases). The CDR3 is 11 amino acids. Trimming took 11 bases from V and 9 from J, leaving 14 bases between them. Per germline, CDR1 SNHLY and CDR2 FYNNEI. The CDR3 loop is CALGTSGEQFF. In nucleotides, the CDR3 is TGTGCCCTAGGTACAAGCGGTGAGCAGTTCTTC.

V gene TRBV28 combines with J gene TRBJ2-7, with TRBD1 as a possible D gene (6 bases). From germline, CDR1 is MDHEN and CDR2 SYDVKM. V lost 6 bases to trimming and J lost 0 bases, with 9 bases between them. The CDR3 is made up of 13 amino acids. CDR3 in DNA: TGTGCCAGCAGAGGGACATACTCCTACGAGCAGTACTTC. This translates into CASRGTYSYEQYF.

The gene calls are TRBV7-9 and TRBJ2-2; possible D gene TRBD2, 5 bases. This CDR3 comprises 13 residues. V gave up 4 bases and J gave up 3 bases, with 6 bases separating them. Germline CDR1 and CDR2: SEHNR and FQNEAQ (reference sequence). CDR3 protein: CASSSLDTGELFF. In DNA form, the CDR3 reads TGTGCCAGCAGCTCACTAGACACCGGGGAGCTGTTTTTT.

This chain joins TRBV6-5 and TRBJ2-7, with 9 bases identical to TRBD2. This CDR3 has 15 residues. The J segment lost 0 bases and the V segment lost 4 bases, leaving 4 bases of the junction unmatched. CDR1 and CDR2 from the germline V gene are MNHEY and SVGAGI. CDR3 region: CASSSRGGSSYEQYF. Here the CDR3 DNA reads TGTGCCAGCAGTTCGCGGGGGGGAAGCTCCTACGAGCAGTACTTC.

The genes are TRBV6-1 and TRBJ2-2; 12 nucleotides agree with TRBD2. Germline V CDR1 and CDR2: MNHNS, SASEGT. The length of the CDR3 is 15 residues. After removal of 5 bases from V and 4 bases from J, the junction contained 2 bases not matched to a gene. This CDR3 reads CASSSGLAGTGELFF. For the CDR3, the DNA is TGTGCCAGCAGTTCGGGACTAGCGGGCACCGGGGAGCTGTTTTTT.

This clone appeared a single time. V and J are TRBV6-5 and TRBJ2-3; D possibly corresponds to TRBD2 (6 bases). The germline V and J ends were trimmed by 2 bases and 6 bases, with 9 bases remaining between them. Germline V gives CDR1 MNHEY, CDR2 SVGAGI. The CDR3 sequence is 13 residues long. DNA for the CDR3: TGTGCCAGCAGTTACGCGGGACGCGATACGCAGTATTTT. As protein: CASSYAGRDTQYF.

CDR3 in amino acids: CAISDQQGTEAFF. In DNA form, the CDR3 reads TGTGCCATCAGTGATCAACAGGGGACTGAAGCTTTCTTT. This sequence joins TRBV10-3 and TRBJ1-1; 7 bases are a match to TRBD1. The CDR3 sequence is 13 residues long. With 3 bases clipped from V and 5 bases from J, the junction kept 3 bases outside the gene matches. Germline CDR1 is ENHRY and CDR2 is SYGVKD.

The CDR3 loop is CATSSRQGSSEQYF. The CDR3 nucleotides are TGTGCCACCAGCAGTAGACAGGGGAGCAGCGAGCAGTACTTC. The chain combines TRBV15 with TRBJ2-7; 8 bases match TRBD1. Germline V lookup: CDR1 LNHNV, CDR2 YYDKDF (reference sequence). There are 14 residues in the CDR3. V lost 3 bases to trimming and J lost 6 bases; unmatched junction nucleotides: 7.

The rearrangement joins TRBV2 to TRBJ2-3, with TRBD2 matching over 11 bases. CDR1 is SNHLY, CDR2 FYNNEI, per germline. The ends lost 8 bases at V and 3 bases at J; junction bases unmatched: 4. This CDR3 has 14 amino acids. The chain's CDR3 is CASGLAGITDTQYF. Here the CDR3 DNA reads TGTGCCAGCGGACTAGCGGGTATAACAGATACGCAGTATTTT.

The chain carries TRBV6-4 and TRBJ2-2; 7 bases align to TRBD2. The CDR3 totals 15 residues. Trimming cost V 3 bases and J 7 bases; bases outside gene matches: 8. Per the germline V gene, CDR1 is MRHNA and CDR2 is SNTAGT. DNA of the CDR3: TGTGCCAGCAGTGAGCGCGGGAGAGGGAACGGGGAGCTGTTTTTT. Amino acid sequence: CASSERGRGNGELFF.

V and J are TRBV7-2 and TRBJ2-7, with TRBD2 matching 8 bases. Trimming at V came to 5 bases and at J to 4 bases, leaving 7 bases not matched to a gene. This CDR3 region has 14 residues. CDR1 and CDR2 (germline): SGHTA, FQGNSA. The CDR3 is CASSPREREYEQYF. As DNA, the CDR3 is TGTGCCAGCAGCCCCCGGGAGCGGGAGTACGAGCAGTACTTC.

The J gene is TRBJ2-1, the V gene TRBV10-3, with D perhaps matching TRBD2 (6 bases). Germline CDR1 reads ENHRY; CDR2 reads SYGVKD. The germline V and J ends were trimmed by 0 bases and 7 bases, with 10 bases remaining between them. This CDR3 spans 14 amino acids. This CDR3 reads CAISESDGRNEQFF. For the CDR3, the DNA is TGTGCCATCAGTGAGTCGGACGGGAGAAATGAGCAGTTCTTC.